Detailed here is one T cell receptor beta chain. Its specificity is not known. The CDR3 is made up of 13 amino acids. Germline CDR1 is SGHRS and CDR2 is YFSETQ. Trimming shortened V by 2 bases and J by 5 bases, and 7 bases separated the two germline ends. The sample comes from a study of T cell clonotyping in hematopoietic cell transplantation. Study-wide results and caveats: Recipient TCR diversity dropped after transplant; expanded clonotypes rose from day 30 to 180.

Produced via immunoSEQ multiplex PCR; TCRdb's table is partial and in-frame only. This sample has about 9,600 clones, with about 77% found just once. This chain joins TRBV5-1 and TRBJ2-2; D ambiguous. The TCR sequence derives from a female patient aged 40-50 years who had an allogeneic stem cell transplant from a related donor, so T cells may come from the graft donor. Some clones in this sample may be carry-over from other donors' samples. The sample in question was PBMCs, obtained 30 days after allogeneic stem cell transplant. CDR3 nucleotides: TGCGCCAGCAGCTTCCCCGGGACCGGGGAGCTGTTTTTT. Translation: CASSFPGTGELFF.